This T cell receptor (beta chain) was found in a study of T cell responses to AZD1222 COVID-19 vaccine (dated by TCRdb to the early 2020s). Looking at the study overall: A total of under 250 trial participants underwent TCR sequencing, of whom under 220 had received two doses of AZD1222 and roughly 26 had received two doses of the MenACWY control vaccine. Trial participants were enrolled by age into 18-55, 56-69 and 70-plus year subgroups, with 148, 28 and 57 TCR-sequenced participants respectively. Summary of the overall study and its limitations: The 56-69-year group was small, and its depth increase did not reach significance, likely because of low power. Reportedly, almost half of the unique spike-specific TCRs recognized epitopes lying outside the regions that are mutated in the B.1.351 and B.1.1.7 variants. Because no samples from the day 14 peak response were available, repertoires could be characterized only after the peak T cell response. Conclusions about previously exposed vaccinees are limited, since just a handful of AZD1222 recipients were seropositive for SARS-CoV-2 at baseline. Most participants were white British and females outnumbered males, and the authors suggested that clonal diversity may have been underestimated. After two AZD1222 doses, both the breadth and the depth of spike-specific TCRs were significantly higher than at day 0 and than in MenACWY recipients. CD4 TCRs associated with the vaccine covered the entire spike protein, and the dominant responses were in regions 160-218 and 743-854.

Sample time point, as interpreted from the label and publication: about 28 days (+/-7) after the second vaccine dose. AZD1222 recipients with second doses at about 4 weeks or about 12 weeks were pooled, because spike-specific TCR depth and breadth did not differ between schedules. Vaccinee samples were obtained from the UK trials COV001 and COV002, which included a single-blind randomized controlled phase 2/3 trial of AZD1222 (ChAdOx1 nCoV-19) in healthy adults. Trial participant PBMC samples were collected at day 0 and day 28 after the second dose for TCRbeta chain sequencing. With respect to this clone: Its antigen is currently not known. Base qualities are not provided; no much larger clone lies one nucleotide away.

The CDR3 runs 16 amino acids, cysteine and phenylalanine included. The sequence is cut down to CDR3 DNA, 48 bases in frame from base 1. In the germline V gene, CDR1 corresponds to SGDLS and CDR2 to YYNGEE. V loses 2 bases, J loses 0 bases, and the germline ends lie 12 bases apart. The CDR3 regions of human TCRbeta chains were analyzed by immunosequencing. The published analysis was carried out like this. Repertoire TCRs were matched against a reference library of SARS-CoV-2-specific TCRs generated with the MIRA antigen-specificity platform. Breadth was defined as the fraction of unique TCRs that were SARS-CoV-2-associated. Depth was defined as the fraction of total T cells that were SARS-CoV-2-associated. Using the MIRA data, every spike-specific TCR was mapped to the spike region that the TCR reacted to and assigned to either a CD4 or a CD8 class. Log10-transformed breadth and depth values were compared by one-way ANOVA with Sidak's multiple comparisons tests. Drawn from immuneACCESS, this table holds only the in-frame rearrangements with V and J called that TCRdb kept. Clones are partly lost; checked studies trace under half to an unresolved V gene and leave the rest unexplained. The DNA gave D and trimming, while V, J and clone size come from that table. The sample data list roughly 120,000 clones, and 85% to 90% of these were observed just once. Of the sample, 4.4% falls within the top ten clones.

The sample was peripheral blood, taken 28 days after the second AZD1222 dose. The sequence came from an adult who received the AZD1222 COVID-19 vaccine. The V and J segments used are TRBV9 and TRBJ1-3; TRBD1 is perhaps the D gene, given 6 matching bases. Read as DNA, the sequence is TGTGCCAGCAGCGTCGGACAGTCGAGCTCTGGAAACACCATATATTTT. The resulting protein is CASSVGQSSSGNTIYF. Full variable domain (CDR3 extended with the reference TRBV9 and TRBJ1-3 proteins): DSGVTQTPKHLITATGQRVTLRCSPRSGDLSVYWYQQSLDQGLQFLIQYYNGEERAKGNILERFSAQQFPDLHSELNLSSLELGDSALYFCASSVGQSSSGNTIYFGEGSWLTVV.